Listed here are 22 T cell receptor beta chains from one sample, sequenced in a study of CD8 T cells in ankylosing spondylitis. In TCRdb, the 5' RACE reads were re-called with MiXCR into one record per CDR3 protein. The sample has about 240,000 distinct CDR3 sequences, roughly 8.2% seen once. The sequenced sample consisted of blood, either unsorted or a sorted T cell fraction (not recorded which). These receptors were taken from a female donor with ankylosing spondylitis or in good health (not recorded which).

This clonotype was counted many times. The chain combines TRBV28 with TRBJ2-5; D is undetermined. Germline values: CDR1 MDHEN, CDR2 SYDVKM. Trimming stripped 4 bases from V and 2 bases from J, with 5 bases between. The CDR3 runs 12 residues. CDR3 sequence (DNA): TGTGCCAGCAGTTCCCCTCAAGAGACCCAGTACTTC. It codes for CASSSPQETQYF.

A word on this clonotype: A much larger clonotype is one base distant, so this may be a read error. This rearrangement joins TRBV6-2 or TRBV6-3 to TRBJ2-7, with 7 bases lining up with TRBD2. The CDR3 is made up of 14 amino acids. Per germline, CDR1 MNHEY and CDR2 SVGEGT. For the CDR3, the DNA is TGTGCCAGCAGTTACTACGGGGGGACCTACGTGCAGTACTTC. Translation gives CASSYYGGTYVQYF.

CDR3 in DNA: TGCAGTGCTAGGGATTATCTAGCGGGGGCGTCTAATGAGCAGTTCTTC. As protein: CSARDYLAGASNEQFF. This chain joins TRBV20-1 and TRBJ2-1; 10 bases line up with TRBD2. V was clipped by 3 bases and J by 7 bases; unmatched bases: 12. CDR1 is DFQATT, CDR2 SNEGSKA, per germline (reference sequence). The CDR3 totals 16 residues.

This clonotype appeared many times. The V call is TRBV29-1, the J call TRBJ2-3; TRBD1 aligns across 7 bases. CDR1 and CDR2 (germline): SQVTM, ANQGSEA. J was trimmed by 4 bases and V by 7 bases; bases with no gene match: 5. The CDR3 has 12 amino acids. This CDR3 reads CSGEGGPDTQYF. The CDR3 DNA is TGCAGCGGGGAAGGGGGCCCAGATACGCAGTATTTT.

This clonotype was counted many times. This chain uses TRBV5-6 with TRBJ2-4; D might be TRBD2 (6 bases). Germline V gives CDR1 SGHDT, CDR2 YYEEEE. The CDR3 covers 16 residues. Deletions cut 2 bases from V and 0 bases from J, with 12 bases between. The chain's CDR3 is CASSFAGLLAKNIQYF. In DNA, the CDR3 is TGTGCCAGCAGCTTCGCGGGGTTACTAGCCAAAAACATTCAGTACTTC.

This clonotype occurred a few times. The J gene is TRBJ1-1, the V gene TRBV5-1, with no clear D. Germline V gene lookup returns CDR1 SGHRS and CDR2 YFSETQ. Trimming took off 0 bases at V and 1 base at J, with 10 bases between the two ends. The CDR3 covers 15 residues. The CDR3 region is CASSLEGPENTEAFF. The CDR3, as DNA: TGCGCCAGCAGCTTGGAGGGCCCCGAGAACACTGAAGCTTTCTTT.

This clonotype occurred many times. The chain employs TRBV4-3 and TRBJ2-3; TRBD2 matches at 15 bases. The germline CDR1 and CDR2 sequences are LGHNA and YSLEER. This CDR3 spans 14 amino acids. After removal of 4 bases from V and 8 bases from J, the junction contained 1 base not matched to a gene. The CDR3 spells CASSPGLAGGTQYF. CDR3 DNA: TGCGCCAGCAGCCCGGGACTAGCGGGAGGTACGCAGTATTTT.

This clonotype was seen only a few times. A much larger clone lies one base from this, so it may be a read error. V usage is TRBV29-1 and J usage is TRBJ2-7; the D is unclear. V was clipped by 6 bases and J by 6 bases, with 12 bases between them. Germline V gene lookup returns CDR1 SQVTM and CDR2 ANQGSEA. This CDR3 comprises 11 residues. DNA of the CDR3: TGCAGCGTCGCGGAAAGCTGCGAGCAGTACTTC. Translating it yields CSVAESCEQYF.

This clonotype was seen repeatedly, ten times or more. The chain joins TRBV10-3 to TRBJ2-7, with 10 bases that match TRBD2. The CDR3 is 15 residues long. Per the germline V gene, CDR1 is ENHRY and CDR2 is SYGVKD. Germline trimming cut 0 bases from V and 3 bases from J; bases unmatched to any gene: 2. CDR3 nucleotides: TGTGCCATCAGTGAGTCCGGGACTAGCGTCTACGAGCAGTACTTC. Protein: CAISESGTSVYEQYF.

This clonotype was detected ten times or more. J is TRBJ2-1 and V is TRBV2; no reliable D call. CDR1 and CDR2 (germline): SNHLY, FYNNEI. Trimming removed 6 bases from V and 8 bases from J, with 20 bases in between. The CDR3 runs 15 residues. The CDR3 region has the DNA TGTGCCAGCAGGGCGGTGGATCTGTGGCCCGATGAGCAGTTCTTC. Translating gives CASRAVDLWPDEQFF. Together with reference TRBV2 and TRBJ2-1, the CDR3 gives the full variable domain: EPEVTQTPSHQVTQMGQEVILRCVPISNHLYFYWYRQILGQKVEFLVSFYNNEISEKSEIFDDQFSVERPDGSNFTLKIRSTKLEDSAMYFCASRAVDLWPDEQFFGPGTRLTVL.

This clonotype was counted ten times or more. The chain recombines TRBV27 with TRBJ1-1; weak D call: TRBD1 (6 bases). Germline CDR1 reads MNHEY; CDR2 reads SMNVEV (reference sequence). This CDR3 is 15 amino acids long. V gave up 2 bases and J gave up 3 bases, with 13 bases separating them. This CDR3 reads CASSLIGGRDTEAFF. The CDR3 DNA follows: TGTGCCAGCAGTTTAATAGGGGGGCGCGACACTGAAGCTTTCTTT.

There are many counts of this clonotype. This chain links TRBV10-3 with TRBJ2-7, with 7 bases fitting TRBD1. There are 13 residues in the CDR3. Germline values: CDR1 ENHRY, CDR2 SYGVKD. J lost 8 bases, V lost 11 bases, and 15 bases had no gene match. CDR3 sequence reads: CAAAGTDITKQYF. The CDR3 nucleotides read TGTGCCGCCGCCGGGACAGACATTACGAAGCAGTACTTC.

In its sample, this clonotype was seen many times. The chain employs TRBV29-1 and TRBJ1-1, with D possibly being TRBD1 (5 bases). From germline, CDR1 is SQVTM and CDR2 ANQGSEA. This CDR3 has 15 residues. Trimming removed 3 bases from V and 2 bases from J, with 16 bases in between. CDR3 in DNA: TGCAGCGTTGAGACCCCCCGGACAATTAACACTGAAGCTTTCTTT. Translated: CSVETPRTINTEAFF.

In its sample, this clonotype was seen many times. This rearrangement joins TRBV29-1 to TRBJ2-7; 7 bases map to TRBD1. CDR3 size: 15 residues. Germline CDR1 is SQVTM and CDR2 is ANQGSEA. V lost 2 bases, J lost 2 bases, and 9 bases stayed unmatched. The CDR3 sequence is CSVEKRDSAAYEQYF. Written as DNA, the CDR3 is TGCAGCGTTGAAAAACGGGACAGCGCAGCCTACGAGCAGTACTTC.

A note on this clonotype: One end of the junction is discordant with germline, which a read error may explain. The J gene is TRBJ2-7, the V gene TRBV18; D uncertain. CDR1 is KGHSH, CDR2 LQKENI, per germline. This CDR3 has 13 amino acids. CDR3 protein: CANSPDGTYEQYF. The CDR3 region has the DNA TGTGCCAACTCACCGGACGGAACCTACGAGCAGTACTTC.

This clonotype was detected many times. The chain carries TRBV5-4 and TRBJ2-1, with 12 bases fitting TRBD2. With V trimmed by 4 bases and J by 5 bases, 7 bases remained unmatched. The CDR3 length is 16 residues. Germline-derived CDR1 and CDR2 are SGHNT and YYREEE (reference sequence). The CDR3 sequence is CASSALLAGGHNEQFF. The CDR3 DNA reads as TGTGCCAGCAGCGCATTACTAGCGGGAGGTCACAATGAGCAGTTCTTC.

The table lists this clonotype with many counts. The CDR3 spells CSAFPLAGGADTQYF. DNA of the CDR3: TGCAGTGCTTTCCCCCTAGCGGGAGGAGCAGATACGCAGTATTTT. The V call is TRBV20-1, the J call TRBJ2-3; 11 nucleotides match TRBD2. Germline V gene sequence: CDR1 DFQATT, CDR2 SNEGSKA (reference sequence). The J segment lost 4 bases and the V segment lost 5 bases, leaving 8 bases of the junction unmatched. The CDR3 is 15 residues long.

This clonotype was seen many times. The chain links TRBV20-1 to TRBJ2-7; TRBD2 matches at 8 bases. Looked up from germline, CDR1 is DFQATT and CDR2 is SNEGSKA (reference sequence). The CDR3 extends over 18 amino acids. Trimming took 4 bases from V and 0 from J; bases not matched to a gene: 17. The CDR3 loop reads CSAKPDLAGWLSSYEQYF. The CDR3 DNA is TGCAGTGCTAAGCCCGATCTAGCGGGTTGGTTATCCTCCTACGAGCAGTACTTC.

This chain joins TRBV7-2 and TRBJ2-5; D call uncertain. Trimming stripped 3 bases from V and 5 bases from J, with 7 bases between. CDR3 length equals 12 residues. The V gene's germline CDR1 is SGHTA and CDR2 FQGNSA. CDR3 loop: CASSFASETQYF. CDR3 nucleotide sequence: TGTGCCAGCAGCTTCGCCTCCGAGACCCAGTACTTC.

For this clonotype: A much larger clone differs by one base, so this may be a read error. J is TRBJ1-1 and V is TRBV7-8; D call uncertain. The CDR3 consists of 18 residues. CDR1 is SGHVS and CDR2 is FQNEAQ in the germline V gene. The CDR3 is CVSSLATTRHPFYTEAFF. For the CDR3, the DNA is TGTGTCAGCAGCTTAGCGACGACGAGACACCCTTTTTACACTGAAGCTTTCTTT.

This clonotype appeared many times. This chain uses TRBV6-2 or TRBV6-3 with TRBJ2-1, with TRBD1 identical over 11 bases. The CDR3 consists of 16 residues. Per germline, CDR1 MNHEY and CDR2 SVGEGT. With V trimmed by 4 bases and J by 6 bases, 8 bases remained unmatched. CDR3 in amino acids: CASSFGQGAWGNEQFF. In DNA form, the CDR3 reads TGTGCCAGCAGTTTCGGACAGGGGGCTTGGGGCAATGAGCAGTTCTTC.

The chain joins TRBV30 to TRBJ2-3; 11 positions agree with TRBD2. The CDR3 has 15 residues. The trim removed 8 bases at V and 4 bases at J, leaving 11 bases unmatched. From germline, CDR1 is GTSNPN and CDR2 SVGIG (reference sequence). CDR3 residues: CAGKLAGVQADTQYF. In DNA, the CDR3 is TGTGCCGGAAAACTAGCGGGAGTTCAGGCAGATACGCAGTATTTT.